This is a list of T cell receptor beta chains from one sample in a study of T cell changes during pregnancy in multiple sclerosis. Clones were sequenced by immunoSEQ multiplex PCR, and TCRdb holds only the in-frame ones, with some missing. The sample records tens of thousands of clones, 80% to 95% being singletons. The specimen was peripheral blood, collected in the second trimester of pregnancy. These receptors all stem from a female donor with multiple sclerosis, enrolled in a pregnancy study. Each CDR3 is given with its conserved first and last residue. Each record gives: clone size, V gene, D gene, J gene, CDR3 DNA, CDR3 protein. The D gene is left open where the match is weak. Size is stated for part of the rows, as once, few or many counts, or as a class when the clone is expanded.

clone size: .; V gene: TRBV19; D gene: TRBD1; J gene: TRBJ2-2; CDR3 DNA: TGTGCCGCAGGCAGGTTGACGGGACAGGGAACCGGGGAGCTGTTTTTT; CDR3 protein: CAAGRLTGQGTGELFF
clone size: .; V gene: TRBV5-5; D gene: TRBD1; J gene: TRBJ1-6; CDR3 DNA: TGTGCCAGCAGCCCGGACAGGGGAGACAATTCACCCCTCCACTTT; CDR3 protein: CASSPDRGDNSPLHF
clone size: .; V gene: TRBV9; D gene: TRBD1; J gene: TRBJ1-1; CDR3 DNA: TGTGCCAGCAGCCCACGGACAGGGAAGAACACTGAAGCTTTCTTT; CDR3 protein: CASSPRTGKNTEAFF
clone size: .; V gene: TRBV29-1; D gene: TRBD2; J gene: TRBJ2-3; CDR3 DNA: TGCAGCGTTCGGGGGACTAGCGGGGACACAGATACGCAGTATTTT; CDR3 protein: CSVRGTSGDTDTQYF
clone size: .; V gene: TRBV29-1; D gene: TRBD1; J gene: TRBJ1-2; CDR3 DNA: TGCAGCGTTGATCTTCAGGGGGTATACGGTAACTATGGCTACACCTTC; CDR3 protein: CSVDLQGVYGNYGYTF
clone size: once; V gene: TRBV29-1; D gene: TRBD2; J gene: TRBJ2-1; CDR3 DNA: TGCAGCGTTGGAGCACTAGCGGGAGGGCCTAACTCCAATGAGCAGTTCTTC; CDR3 protein: CSVGALAGGPNSNEQFF
clone size: .; V gene: TRBV28; D gene: .; J gene: TRBJ2-5; CDR3 DNA: TGTGCCAGTTTCTCCACAGGGAAAGAGACCCAGTACTTC; CDR3 protein: CASFSTGKETQYF
clone size: .; V gene: TRBV4-3; D gene: TRBD2; J gene: TRBJ2-1; CDR3 DNA: TGCGCCAGCAGCCAAGTTATCAGCGGGGGGACCAGTGAGCAGTTCTTC; CDR3 protein: CASSQVISGGTSEQFF
clone size: .; V gene: TRBV7-8; D gene: TRBD1; J gene: TRBJ2-1; CDR3 DNA: TGTGCCAGCAGCCCATCCGGACAGGGGAGATTGCGGACCCAGTACAATGAGCAGTTCTTC; CDR3 protein: CASSPSGQGRLRTQYNEQFF
clone size: .; V gene: TRBV4-1; D gene: TRBD2; J gene: TRBJ2-3; CDR3 DNA: TGCGCCAGCAGCCAAGACCCGGGACTAGCTGTGGACGGGCATTTTTCAGATACGCAGTATTTT; CDR3 protein: CASSQDPGLAVDGHFSDTQYF
clone size: .; V gene: TRBV7-8; D gene: .; J gene: TRBJ1-2; CDR3 DNA: TGTGCCAGCAGCTTAGGGACAGCCAACTATGGCTACACCTTC; CDR3 protein: CASSLGTANYGYTF
clone size: few; V gene: TRBV7-9; D gene: TRBD2; J gene: TRBJ2-1; CDR3 DNA: TGTGCCAGCAGCCCTCAGGGAGCGGGAGGGCCGGGTGAGCAGTTCTTC; CDR3 protein: CASSPQGAGGPGEQFF
clone size: .; V gene: TRBV7-9; D gene: .; J gene: TRBJ1-5; CDR3 DNA: TGTGCCAGCAGCCCTCAGGCGATCAATCAGCCCCAGCATTTT; CDR3 protein: CASSPQAINQPQHF
clone size: once; V gene: TRBV6-5; D gene: TRBD2; J gene: TRBJ2-3; CDR3 DNA: TGTGCCAGCAGTCTAAGGACTAGCCCAGATACGCAGTATTTT; CDR3 protein: CASSLRTSPDTQYF
clone size: once; V gene: TRBV6-6; D gene: .; J gene: TRBJ1-1; CDR3 DNA: TGTGCCAGCAGTTACTACGAGGGGAACACTGAAGCTTTCTTT; CDR3 protein: CASSYYEGNTEAFF
clone size: once; V gene: TRBV5-1; D gene: TRBD1; J gene: TRBJ2-7; CDR3 DNA: TGCGCCAGCATACGGGACAGTTCTTCCTACGAGCAGTACTTC; CDR3 protein: CASIRDSSSYEQYF
clone size: .; V gene: TRBV18; D gene: TRBD1; J gene: TRBJ2-7; CDR3 DNA: TGTGCCAGCTCATTGGACAGGAATGGCCACAAGTACTTC; CDR3 protein: CASSLDRNGHKYF
clone size: .; V gene: TRBV10-3; D gene: .; J gene: TRBJ1-1; CDR3 DNA: TGTGCCATCTCCCAAGACGGGTGGAACACTGAAGCTTTCTTT; CDR3 protein: CAISQDGWNTEAFF
clone size: .; V gene: TRBV27; D gene: TRBD2; J gene: TRBJ2-7; CDR3 DNA: TGTGCCAGCAGCCTGGGAGGGTCCCCTATGGAGCAGTACTTC; CDR3 protein: CASSLGGSPMEQYF
clone size: .; V gene: TRBV5-1; D gene: .; J gene: TRBJ2-3; CDR3 DNA: TGCGCCAGCAGCGCCTGGGCAGGGGGCACAGATACGCAGTATTTT; CDR3 protein: CASSAWAGGTDTQYF
clone size: once; V gene: TRBV6-4; D gene: .; J gene: TRBJ2-7; CDR3 DNA: TGTGCCAGCAGCTTCCGACAGCCACTCTACGAGCAGTACTTC; CDR3 protein: CASSFRQPLYEQYF
clone size: .; V gene: TRBV5-4; D gene: TRBD1; J gene: TRBJ1-2; CDR3 DNA: TGTGCCAGCAGCTTAGGGACAGAAGGTAGAGACTATGGCTACACCTTC; CDR3 protein: CASSLGTEGRDYGYTF
clone size: .; V gene: TRBV10-3; D gene: .; J gene: TRBJ2-1; CDR3 DNA: TGTGCCATCACTAGTTCGTCGAATGAGCAGTTCTTC; CDR3 protein: CAITSSSNEQFF
clone size: few; V gene: TRBV10-3; D gene: TRBD1; J gene: TRBJ1-2; CDR3 DNA: TGTGCCATCAGTGGGGACAGATTCTATGGCTACACCTTC; CDR3 protein: CAISGDRFYGYTF
clone size: .; V gene: TRBV18; D gene: .; J gene: TRBJ1-1; CDR3 DNA: TGTGCCAGCTCACCCCCGACAAGGAACACTGAAGCTTTCTTT; CDR3 protein: CASSPPTRNTEAFF
clone size: .; V gene: TRBV28; D gene: TRBD1; J gene: TRBJ2-7; CDR3 DNA: TGTGCCAGCAGTATGCCAGGGGGCGAGCAGTACTTC; CDR3 protein: CASSMPGGEQYF
clone size: .; V gene: TRBV27; D gene: .; J gene: TRBJ2-5; CDR3 DNA: TGTGCCAGCAGTTCCCGAGGACTTGTTGAGACCCAGTACTTC; CDR3 protein: CASSSRGLVETQYF
clone size: .; V gene: TRBV28; D gene: TRBD1; J gene: TRBJ2-5; CDR3 DNA: TGTGCCAGCGGACACCCGGGACAGGGGGCAGAGACCCAGTACTTC; CDR3 protein: CASGHPGQGAETQYF
clone size: .; V gene: TRBV19; D gene: .; J gene: TRBJ2-7; CDR3 DNA: TGTGCCAGTAGTATCACTAGACGGGCCTACGAGCAGTACTTC; CDR3 protein: CASSITRRAYEQYF
clone size: .; V gene: TRBV19; D gene: .; J gene: TRBJ2-2; CDR3 DNA: TGTGCCAGTAGGTTCGGGAACACCGGGGAGCTGTTTTTT; CDR3 protein: CASRFGNTGELFF
clone size: .; V gene: TRBV30; D gene: .; J gene: TRBJ2-7; CDR3 DNA: TGTGCCTGGAGTGTACTAGGTTTAAGTCGTTCCTACGAGCAGTACTTC; CDR3 protein: CAWSVLGLSRSYEQYF
clone size: .; V gene: TRBV5-4; D gene: .; J gene: TRBJ2-5; CDR3 DNA: TGTGCCAGCAGCCCACGGGGAAGCGTCGGCGAGACCCAGTACTTC; CDR3 protein: CASSPRGSVGETQYF
clone size: once; V gene: TRBV9; D gene: TRBD2; J gene: TRBJ2-3; CDR3 DNA: TGTGCCAGCAGCGTAACAGCGGGGGGGACAGATACGCAGTATTTT; CDR3 protein: CASSVTAGGTDTQYF
clone size: .; V gene: TRBV9; D gene: TRBD2; J gene: TRBJ2-7; CDR3 DNA: TGTGCCAGCGGCCCTGGGGGGACTAAGGGTTACGAGCAGTACTTC; CDR3 protein: CASGPGGTKGYEQYF
clone size: .; V gene: TRBV5-6; D gene: TRBD2; J gene: TRBJ2-1; CDR3 DNA: TGTGCCAGCAGCCCGGGACTAGCGGGAGTAAGTGAGCAGTTCTTC; CDR3 protein: CASSPGLAGVSEQFF
clone size: .; V gene: TRBV19; D gene: TRBD1; J gene: TRBJ2-5; CDR3 DNA: TGTGCCAGTAGTATTTCATCCCGGACAGGGGGAAGACAAGAGACCCAGTACTTC; CDR3 protein: CASSISSRTGGRQETQYF
clone size: .; V gene: TRBV5-6; D gene: TRBD2; J gene: TRBJ2-7; CDR3 DNA: TGTGCCAGCAGCTCCTATCGGACTAGCGGTGCCTACGAGCAGTACTTC; CDR3 protein: CASSSYRTSGAYEQYF
clone size: .; V gene: TRBV5-6; D gene: .; J gene: TRBJ1-5; CDR3 DNA: TGTGCCAGCAGCTACGGACAGACCAATCAGCCCCAGCATTTT; CDR3 protein: CASSYGQTNQPQHF
clone size: .; V gene: TRBV18; D gene: .; J gene: TRBJ1-1; CDR3 DNA: TGTGCCAGCTCATCTGGGCCCTTCTTCTCCACTGAAGCTTTCTTT; CDR3 protein: CASSSGPFFSTEAFF
clone size: .; V gene: TRBV28; D gene: TRBD1; J gene: TRBJ1-2; CDR3 DNA: TGTGCCAGCAGTTTCCCCAGGACAGGGAAGGGAGAGGACTATGGCTACACCTTC; CDR3 protein: CASSFPRTGKGEDYGYTF
clone size: .; V gene: TRBV9; D gene: TRBD1; J gene: TRBJ1-1; CDR3 DNA: TGTGCCAGCAGCGTAGCAGGGGGCGGGACTGAAGCTTTCTTT; CDR3 protein: CASSVAGGGTEAFF
clone size: .; V gene: TRBV7-8; D gene: TRBD2; J gene: TRBJ2-3; CDR3 DNA: TGTGCCAGCAGCTTAGCCCTTGGACTAGCGGGAGAAGATACGCAGTATTTT; CDR3 protein: CASSLALGLAGEDTQYF
clone size: .; V gene: TRBV12-5; D gene: TRBD2; J gene: TRBJ2-1; CDR3 DNA: TGTGCTAGTGGTTTGTTAGCGGGGGGAGGGAATGAGCAGTTCTTC; CDR3 protein: CASGLLAGGGNEQFF
clone size: .; V gene: TRBV6-6; D gene: TRBD1; J gene: TRBJ1-6; CDR3 DNA: TGTGCCAGCGAAGGGACAGGGGGAAAACCCCTCCACTTT; CDR3 protein: CASEGTGGKPLHF
clone size: few; V gene: TRBV5-1; D gene: .; J gene: TRBJ2-7; CDR3 DNA: TGCGCCAGCAGCTTCGGGAACGAGCAGTACTTC; CDR3 protein: CASSFGNEQYF
clone size: .; V gene: TRBV7-3; D gene: .; J gene: TRBJ2-7; CDR3 DNA: TGTGCCAGCAGCTTAACCCCCGGGTACGAGCAGTACTTC; CDR3 protein: CASSLTPGYEQYF